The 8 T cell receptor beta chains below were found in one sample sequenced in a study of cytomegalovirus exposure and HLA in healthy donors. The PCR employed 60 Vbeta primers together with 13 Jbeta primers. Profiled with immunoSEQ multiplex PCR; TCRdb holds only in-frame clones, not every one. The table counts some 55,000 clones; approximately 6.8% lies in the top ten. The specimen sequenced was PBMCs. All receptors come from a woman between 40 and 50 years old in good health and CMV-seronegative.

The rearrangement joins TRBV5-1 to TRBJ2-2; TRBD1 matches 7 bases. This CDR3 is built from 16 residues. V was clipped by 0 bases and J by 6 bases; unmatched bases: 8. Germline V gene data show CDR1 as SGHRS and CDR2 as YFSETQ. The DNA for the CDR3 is TGCGCCAGCAGCTTGGTTACAGGGGCAAGGGCCGGGGAGCTGTTTTTT. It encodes CASSLVTGARAGELFF.

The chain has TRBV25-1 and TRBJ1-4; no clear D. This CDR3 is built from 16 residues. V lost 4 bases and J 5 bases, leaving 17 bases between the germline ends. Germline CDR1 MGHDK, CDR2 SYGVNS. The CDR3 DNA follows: TGTGCCAGCAGTGTCTCGGGGTCCGGGTGGAATGAAAAACTGTTTTTT. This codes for CASSVSGSGWNEKLFF.

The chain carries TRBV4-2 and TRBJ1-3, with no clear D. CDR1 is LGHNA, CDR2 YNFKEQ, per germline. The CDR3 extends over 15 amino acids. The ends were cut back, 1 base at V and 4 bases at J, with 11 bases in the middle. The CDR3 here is CASSQVGSTGNTIYF. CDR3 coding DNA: TGTGCCAGCAGCCAAGTCGGCTCGACAGGAAACACCATATATTTT.

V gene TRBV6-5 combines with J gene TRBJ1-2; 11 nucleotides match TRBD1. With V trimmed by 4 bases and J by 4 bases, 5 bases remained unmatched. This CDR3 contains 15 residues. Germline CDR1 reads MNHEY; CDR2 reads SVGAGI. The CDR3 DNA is TGTGCCAGCAGTTGGGGGACAGGGGGACTCTATGGCTACACCTTC. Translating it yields CASSWGTGGLYGYTF.

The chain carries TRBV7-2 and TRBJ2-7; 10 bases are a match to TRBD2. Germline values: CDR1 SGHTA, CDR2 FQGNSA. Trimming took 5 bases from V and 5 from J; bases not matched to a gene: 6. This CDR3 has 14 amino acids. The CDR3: CASSEYSGRNEQYF. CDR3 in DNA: TGTGCCAGCAGCGAATATAGCGGGAGGAACGAGCAGTACTTC.

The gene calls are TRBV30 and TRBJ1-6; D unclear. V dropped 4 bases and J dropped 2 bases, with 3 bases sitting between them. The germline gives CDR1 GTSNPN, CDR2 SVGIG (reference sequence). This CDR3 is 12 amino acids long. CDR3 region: CAWTAYNSPLHF. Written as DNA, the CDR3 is TGTGCCTGGACAGCCTATAATTCACCCCTCCACTTT.

CDR3: CASSLVLTGTSGANVLTF. CDR3 coding DNA: TGTGCCAGCAGCTTGGTGCTGACAGGTACTTCTGGGGCCAACGTCCTGACTTTC. The chain recombines TRBV5-6 with TRBJ2-6; D is perhaps TRBD1 (6 bases). Germline loops: CDR1 SGHDT, CDR2 YYEEEE. V dropped 0 bases and J dropped 1 base, with 14 bases sitting between them. The CDR3 spans 18 residues.

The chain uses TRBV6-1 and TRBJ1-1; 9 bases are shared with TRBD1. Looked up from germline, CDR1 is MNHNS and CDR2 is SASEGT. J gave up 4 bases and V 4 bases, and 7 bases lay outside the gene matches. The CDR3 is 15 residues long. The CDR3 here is CASSVLQGARTEAFF. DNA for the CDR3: TGTGCCAGCAGTGTACTACAGGGGGCGCGCACTGAAGCTTTCTTT.